The 5 T cell receptor beta chains in this list originate from one sample, sequenced in a study of blood T cell repertoires in COVID-19. Produced via immunoSEQ multiplex PCR; TCRdb's table is partial and in-frame only. Of some 200,000 clones in the sample, 85% to 90% are singletons; the top ten hold approximately 6.1%. The specimen sequenced was peripheral blood. These receptors all come from a man older than 75 with acute or convalescent COVID-19.

The chain joins TRBV5-5 to TRBJ2-2; weak D call: TRBD2 (5 bases). Deletions cut 0 bases from V and 2 bases from J, with 8 bases between. This CDR3 contains 15 residues. The V gene's germline CDR1 is SGHKS and CDR2 YYEKEE (reference sequence). In DNA form, the CDR3 reads TGTGCCAGCAGCTTGGTGGACTTTAACACCGGGGAGCTGTTTTTT. It specifies CASSLVDFNTGELFF. The variable domain in full, with the rest retrieved from reference TRBV5-5 and TRBJ2-2, is DAGVTQSPTHLIKTRGQQVTLRCSPISGHKSVSWYQQVLGQGPQFIFQYYEKEERGRGNFPDRFSARQFPNYSSELNVNALLLGDSALYLCASSLVDFNTGELFFGEGSRLTVL.

The rearrangement links TRBV28 to TRBJ1-5; 8 nucleotides line up with TRBD1. Losses at the gene ends were 6 bases for V and 5 bases for J; bases not matched to a gene: 12. Germline V gene lookup returns CDR1 MDHEN and CDR2 SYDVKM. This CDR3 has 16 amino acids. CDR3 sequence: CASSPSQGAVHQPQHF. The CDR3 DNA reads as TGTGCCAGCAGCCCGTCCCAGGGGGCAGTCCATCAGCCCCAGCATTTT.

V usage is TRBV15 and J usage is TRBJ2-5, with D possibly TRBD2 on 5 matching bases. The CDR3 loop spans 16 amino acids. Germline CDR1 LNHNV, CDR2 YYDKDF (reference sequence). V shed 0 bases and J shed 5 bases, with 16 bases lying between them. The CDR3: CATSREDTLTGETQYF. CDR3 sequence (DNA): TGTGCCACCAGCAGAGAGGATACCCTAACGGGGGAGACCCAGTACTTC.

V is TRBV2 and J is TRBJ1-1; maybe TRBD1 (5 bases). The CDR3 covers 14 residues. Trimming shortened V by 8 bases and J by 4 bases, and 17 bases separated the two germline ends. From germline, CDR1 is SNHLY and CDR2 FYNNEI. As DNA, the CDR3 is TGTGCCAGCTCCATTTCCTTAAGGGGCACTGAAGCTTTCTTT. It encodes CASSISLRGTEAFF.

This clone was observed a few times. This CDR3 is CASSHGTVNEKLFF. Written as DNA, the CDR3 is TGTGCCAGCTCACACGGGACAGTTAATGAAAAACTGTTTTTT. The J gene is TRBJ1-4, the V gene TRBV18, with TRBD1 matching 7 bases. This CDR3 comprises 14 residues. CDR1 KGHSH and CDR2 LQKENI come from the germline V gene. The ends lost 4 bases at V and 4 bases at J; junction bases unmatched: 3.